The clone carrying this T cell receptor beta chain was seen just once. Its specificity is unknown. Germline V CDR1 and CDR2: MNHEY, SMNVEV (reference sequence). This CDR3 has 15 amino acids. The V segment lost 5 bases and the J segment 2 bases; nucleotides outside the gene matches: 8. This entry belongs to a study of shared clonotypes between healthy human individuals. Notes on the study in general: Donor clonotype sharing was expected to depend on sequencing depth.

In replicate PCRs of sorted subsets, roughly 200 ng DNA, 29,000 or so T cell genomes, was used. In the original processing: Junction-only sequences without quality scores came from ImmunoSEQ, so filtering differed. Generated by immunoSEQ multiplex PCR, the TCRdb table keeps only in-frame clones and is missing some. V and J calls plus clone size are reproduced from that table; the DNA served to infer D and trimming. Altogether some 980,000 clones are present, approximately 76% being singletons, with the ten largest covering about 1.5%. CD45RA+ naive and CD45RA-negative memory subsets were separated from CD4+ cells.

The sample was memory CD4+ T cells sorted from blood. Subset denoted: CD45RA-negative fraction. This chain joins TRBV27 and TRBJ1-2, with 7 bases fitting TRBD1. The origin of this receptor is a man younger than 35 in good health. DNA of the CDR3: TGTGCCAGCAGTCACCGACAGGGTACGAACTATGGCTACACCTTC. Protein product: CASSHRQGTNYGYTF.